These 27 T cell receptor beta chains were sequenced from one sample in a study of cytomegalovirus exposure and HLA in healthy donors. Assay: immunoSEQ multiplex PCR; the TCRdb copy retains only in-frame clones and omits some. In the table there are approximately 190,000 clones, around 83% of which are singletons. Sample: PBMCs. The receptor source for this set is a woman aged 25 to 45 in good health and CMV-seropositive.

The CDR3 sequence is CASRLGRMNTEAFF. CDR3 DNA sequence: TGTGCCAGCCGCCTGGGCCGAATGAACACTGAAGCTTTCTTT. The J gene is TRBJ1-1, the V gene TRBV6-5; D is ambiguous. The germline V gene has CDR1 MNHEY and CDR2 SVGAGI. The CDR3 runs to 14 residues. V lost 8 bases to trimming and J lost 0 bases, with 13 bases between them.

V usage is TRBV29-1 and J usage is TRBJ2-1; TRBD2 matches at 12 bases. The CDR3 sequence is 15 residues long. V shed 8 bases, J shed 4 bases, and the junction held 9 bases outside the gene matches. CDR1 is SQVTM and CDR2 is ANQGSEA in the germline V gene. The DNA for the CDR3 is TGCAGCATATCCGGACTAGCGGGATTGTACAATGAGCAGTTCTTC. This encodes CSISGLAGLYNEQFF.

J is TRBJ2-4 and V is TRBV6-5; 7 bases map to TRBD1. CDR3 length: 13 residues. The V gene end was trimmed by 6 bases and the J gene end by 7 bases; junction bases not matched to a gene: 6. Germline values: CDR1 MNHEY, CDR2 SVGAGI. In DNA form, the CDR3 reads TGTGCCAGCAGCCTTACACAGGGGAACATTCAGTACTTC. This codes for CASSLTQGNIQYF.

The V gene is TRBV5-1, the J gene TRBJ1-2; 8 bases fit TRBD1. Looked up from germline, CDR1 is SGHRS and CDR2 is YFSETQ. Unmatched junction bases numbered 15, after V lost 0 bases and J lost 8 bases. This CDR3 comprises 17 residues. CDR3 bases: TGCGCCAGCAGCTTGGGGACAGGACAGGGTCTTGTGAGGGGCTACACCTTC. Protein product: CASSLGTGQGLVRGYTF.

This sequence joins TRBV5-8 and TRBJ1-4; 7 bases match TRBD1. Germline assignment: CDR1 SGHTS and CDR2 YDEGEE. The junction had 4 bases not matched to a gene; V was cut back by 3 bases and J by 5 bases. This CDR3 has 14 residues. Here the CDR3 DNA reads TGTGCCAGCAGCTCGGGACAGAACAATGAAAAACTGTTTTTT. Translation: CASSSGQNNEKLFF.

This sequence joins TRBV29-1 and TRBJ1-2, with D unresolved. V lost 5 bases, J lost 4 bases, and 11 bases lay in between. Per the germline V gene, CDR1 is SQVTM and CDR2 is ANQGSEA. The CDR3 runs 12 residues. The CDR3 region has the DNA TGCAGCGTTCAGACTGGTCTCTATGGCTACACCTTC. As protein: CSVQTGLYGYTF.

CDR3 DNA: TGTGCCAGCAGTTACTCGGGGGACTCGAACAATGAGCAGTTCTTC. Its protein product is CASSYSGDSNNEQFF. The gene calls are TRBV6-5 and TRBJ2-1; D perhaps matches TRBD2 (6 bases). This CDR3 region has 15 residues. Trimming pared 0 bases from V and 5 bases from J, leaving 11 bases between. Germline V gene data show CDR1 as MNHEY and CDR2 as SVGAGI.

The chain carries TRBV6-6 and TRBJ2-5, with D possibly matching TRBD1 (5 bases). Germline lookup yields CDR1 MNHNY and CDR2 SVGAGI (reference sequence). This CDR3 spans 13 amino acids. V dropped 2 bases and J dropped 3 bases, with 7 bases sitting between them. CDR3 DNA sequence: TGTGCCAGCAGTTACCGCAGGGAAGAGACCCAGTACTTC. Translating gives CASSYRREETQYF.

The chain employs TRBV6-6 and TRBJ1-3; D gene unclear. Germline V gene sequence: CDR1 MNHNY, CDR2 SVGAGI (reference sequence). The length of the CDR3 is 13 residues. V lost 2 bases, J lost 7 bases, and 9 bases lay in between. The CDR3 spells CASSYGIGNTIYF. CDR3 nucleotide sequence: TGTGCCAGCAGTTACGGTATCGGGAACACCATATATTTT.

The CDR3 sequence is CASTSGRGRETQYF. CDR3 in DNA: TGCGCCAGCACCAGCGGGAGGGGGAGAGAGACCCAGTACTTC. This chain joins TRBV5-1 and TRBJ2-5; 10 bases are shared with TRBD2. V trimming: 6 bases; J trimming: 4 bases; junction bases outside the gene matches: 6. Germline lookup yields CDR1 SGHRS and CDR2 YFSETQ. CDR3 length equals 14 residues. The whole variable domain, remainder taken from reference TRBV5-1 and TRBJ2-5, is KAGVTQTPRYLIKTRGQQVTLSCSPISGHRSVSWYQQTPGQGLQFLFEYFSETQRNKGNFPGRFSGRQFSNSRSEMNVSTLELGDSALYLCASTSGRGRETQYFGPGTRLLVL.

The chain uses TRBV19 and TRBJ1-5; TRBD1 agrees at 7 bases. With V trimmed by 2 bases and J by 4 bases, 5 bases remained unmatched. This CDR3 region has 15 residues. Germline lookup yields CDR1 LNHDA and CDR2 SQIVND (reference sequence). CDR3 nucleotides: TGTGCCAGTAGTATAACCGGGACAGAGAATCAGCCCCAGCATTTT. It translates to CASSITGTENQPQHF.

This chain uses TRBV11-3 with TRBJ2-3; possible D gene TRBD2, 6 bases. This CDR3 has 15 residues. Germline CDR1 reads SGHNT; CDR2 reads YENEEA. V lost 4 bases and J 2 bases, leaving 13 bases between the germline ends. CDR3 amino acids: CASSSGDSPTDTQYF. Written as DNA, the CDR3 is TGTGCCAGCAGCTCGGGAGACTCCCCCACAGATACGCAGTATTTT. The whole variable domain, remainder taken from reference TRBV11-3 and TRBJ2-3, is EAGVVQSPRYKIIEKKQPVAFWCNPISGHNTLYWYLQNLGQGPELLIRYENEEAVDDSQLPKDRFSAERLKGVDSTLKIQPAELGDSAVYLCASSSGDSPTDTQYFGPGTRLTVL.

For the CDR3, the DNA is TGTGCCAGCAGCTCCAGGGTTAACTATGGCTACACCTTC. Amino acid sequence: CASSSRVNYGYTF. The chain links TRBV5-4 to TRBJ1-2; D is possibly TRBD1 (5 bases). The germline V gene has CDR1 SGHNT and CDR2 YYREEE (reference sequence). Trimming left V 3 bases short and J 1 base short, with 7 bases between. The CDR3 contains 13 residues.

The chain combines TRBV29-1 with TRBJ2-7; 8 bases align to TRBD2. The CDR3 loop spans 15 amino acids. With 6 bases clipped from V and 4 bases from J, the junction kept 14 bases outside the gene matches. Germline CDR1 reads SQVTM; CDR2 reads ANQGSEA. CDR3 DNA sequence: TGCAGCGTGTTAAAACTTAGCGGGATCAAATACGAGCAGTACTTC. Translation gives CSVLKLSGIKYEQYF.

CDR3 protein: CSVAASGQNTDTQYF. The CDR3 nucleotides are TGCAGCGTTGCAGCTAGCGGGCAGAACACAGATACGCAGTATTTT. The chain joins TRBV29-1 to TRBJ2-3; 8 bases are shared with TRBD2. This CDR3 is built from 15 residues. Germline lookup yields CDR1 SQVTM and CDR2 ANQGSEA. The junction had 8 bases not matched to a gene; V was cut back by 4 bases and J by 2 bases.

This clone was counted between two and nine times. The chain has TRBV7-2 and TRBJ2-1, with 9 bases matching TRBD1. Germline values: CDR1 SGHTA, CDR2 FQGNSA. The CDR3 contains 17 residues. V was clipped by 4 bases and J by 4 bases; unmatched bases: 11. The chain's CDR3 is CASSSGQGSLEYNEQFF. CDR3 DNA: TGTGCCAGCAGCTCCGGACAGGGGAGTTTGGAGTACAATGAGCAGTTCTTC. Supplemented by reference TRBV7-2 and TRBJ2-1, the full variable domain reads GAGVSQSPSNKVTEKGKDVELRCDPISGHTALYWYRQSLGQGLEFLIYFQGNSAPDKSGLPSDRFSAERTGGSVSTLTIQRTQQEDSAVYLCASSSGQGSLEYNEQFFGPGTRLTVL.

V usage is TRBV28 and J usage is TRBJ2-7; D not certain. The CDR3 totals 15 residues. The V end was cut by 5 bases, the J end by 0 bases, with 14 bases between. Per the germline V gene, CDR1 is MDHEN and CDR2 is SYDVKM. CDR3 nucleotide sequence: TGTGCCAGCAGTCCCTATCTAATTACCTCCTACGAGCAGTACTTC. Amino acid sequence: CASSPYLITSYEQYF.

The chain carries TRBV15 and TRBJ2-1; TRBD2 aligns across 8 bases. This CDR3 contains 14 residues. V gave up 5 bases and J gave up 9 bases; unmatched junction bases: 9. Germline V gene lookup returns CDR1 LNHNV and CDR2 YYDKDF (reference sequence). Here the CDR3 DNA reads TGTGCCACCAGCGTGCCGGGACTAGGGGGTGAGCAGTTCTTC. Encoded protein: CATSVPGLGGEQFF.

This chain connects TRBV2 to TRBJ2-7, with no clear D. Trimming removed 10 bases from V and 3 bases from J, with 10 bases in between. The CDR3 sequence is 11 residues long. Per germline, CDR1 SNHLY and CDR2 FYNNEI. The CDR3 region is CANTNLYEQYF. The CDR3 DNA is TGTGCCAACACAAACCTCTACGAGCAGTACTTC.

The rearrangement joins TRBV28 to TRBJ1-5; TRBD1 matches at 7 bases. With 8 bases clipped from V and 3 bases from J, the junction kept 10 bases outside the gene matches. The CDR3 has 15 residues. Germline V CDR1 and CDR2: MDHEN, SYDVKM. The CDR3 coding sequence is TGTGCCAGCGGGGACGGGACAGTTCCCAATCAGCCCCAGCATTTT. It is translated as CASGDGTVPNQPQHF.

The CDR3 is CASSLIPGSRDEKLFF. CDR3 sequence (DNA): TGTGCCAGCAGCCTCATACCGGGATCAAGGGATGAAAAACTGTTTTTT. The chain employs TRBV5-6 and TRBJ1-4; D gene uncertain. Deletions cut 4 bases from V and 6 bases from J, with 19 bases between. Germline-derived CDR1 and CDR2 are SGHDT and YYEEEE. This CDR3 has 16 residues.

This clone was detected only once. This rearrangement joins TRBV2 to TRBJ2-3; 14 positions agree with TRBD2. CDR1 is SNHLY and CDR2 is FYNNEI in the germline V gene. This CDR3 is built from 17 residues. The J segment lost 4 bases and the V segment lost 5 bases, leaving 8 bases of the junction unmatched. CDR3 in amino acids: CASSPRTSGRSADTQYF. The CDR3 DNA reads TGTGCCAGCAGTCCTAGGACTAGCGGGAGGTCAGCAGATACGCAGTATTTT.

This clone was recorded only once. The chain employs TRBV5-1 and TRBJ2-7; 8 bases fit TRBD2. Trimming took 4 bases from V and 1 from J; bases not matched to a gene: 7. The CDR3 runs 15 residues. In germline, CDR1 is SGHRS, CDR2 YFSETQ. CDR3 in amino acids: CASSQTAGDSYEQYF. CDR3 nucleotides: TGCGCCAGCAGCCAGACAGCGGGAGATTCCTACGAGCAGTACTTC.

The rearrangement links TRBV27 to TRBJ2-7, with TRBD2 matching over 9 bases. Trimming at V came to 5 bases and at J to 4 bases, leaving 9 bases not matched to a gene. From germline, CDR1 is MNHEY and CDR2 SMNVEV (reference sequence). The length of the CDR3 is 15 residues. The chain's CDR3 is CASSPMGREGYEQYF. In nucleotides, the CDR3 is TGTGCCAGCAGTCCTATGGGGCGGGAGGGATACGAGCAGTACTTC.

The chain employs TRBV28 and TRBJ2-3; no firm D call. Germline V lookup: CDR1 MDHEN, CDR2 SYDVKM. This CDR3 contains 9 residues. V lost 11 bases to trimming and J lost 6 bases, with 6 bases between them. DNA for the CDR3: TGTGCCGCCGGGGATACGCAGTATTTT. It yields the protein CAAGDTQYF.

The DNA of the CDR3 is TGCAGCGTTGAAGTACCGGGATCCAGGGGAGGGGGTGAGCAGTTCTTC. Its translation is CSVEVPGSRGGGEQFF. V and J are TRBV29-1 and TRBJ2-1, with a tentative D call TRBD2 (7 bases). The V end was cut by 1 base, the J end by 9 bases, with 22 bases between. This CDR3 has 16 amino acids. In germline, CDR1 is SQVTM, CDR2 ANQGSEA.

This chain uses TRBV9 with TRBJ2-3; weak D call: TRBD2 (6 bases). Trimming cost V 3 bases and J 6 bases, with 14 bases left between them. This CDR3 spans 14 amino acids. CDR1 SGDLS and CDR2 YYNGEE come from the germline V gene. The CDR3 loop is CASSGGGSADTQYF. DNA of the CDR3: TGTGCCAGCAGCGGGGGAGGTAGTGCGGATACGCAGTATTTT.